This TCR beta chain comes out of a study of PD-L1 blockade in urothelial cancer. Study-level background: Patients' histories included 0 to 3 prior chemotherapy regimens.

In its sample, this clone was seen once. As to time point: peripheral blood 6 weeks after treatment start. The diagnosis in patients was locally advanced or metastatic urothelial carcinoma. The CDR3 extends over 13 amino acids. Trimming removed 0 bases at V and 5 bases at J, with 5 bases between. Germline CDR1 is SGHNT and CDR2 is YYREEE (reference sequence). Spike-ins of synthetic TCR analog templates went into each PCR. Repertoires were generated with immunoSEQ multiplex PCR, while TCRdb's copy carries only in-frame clones and drops some. The table has 90,000 to 130,000 clones, 80% to 95% seen once. The specimen comprised PBMCs, sampled around atezolizumab (anti-PD-L1) treatment. This chain joins TRBV5-4 and TRBJ2-2; D gene uncertain. This clonotype was sampled from a man aged 55 to 70 with urothelial cancer. The CDR3 here is CASSLEQTGELFF. The CDR3 DNA sequence: TGTGCCAGCAGCTTGGAACAGACCGGGGAGCTGTTTTTT.